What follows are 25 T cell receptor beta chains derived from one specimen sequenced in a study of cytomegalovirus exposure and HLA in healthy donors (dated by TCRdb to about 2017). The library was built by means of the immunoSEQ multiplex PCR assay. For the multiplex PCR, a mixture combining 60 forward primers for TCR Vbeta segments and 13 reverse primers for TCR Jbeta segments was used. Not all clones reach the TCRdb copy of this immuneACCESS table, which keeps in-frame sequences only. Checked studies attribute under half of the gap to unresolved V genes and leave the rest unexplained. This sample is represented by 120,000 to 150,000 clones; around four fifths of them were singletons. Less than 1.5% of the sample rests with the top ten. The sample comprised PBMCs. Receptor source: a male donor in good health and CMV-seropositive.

CDR3 sequence (DNA): TGTGCCAGCAGTTTAGCGGGTACAGCGGGCAATGAGCAGTTCTTC. It specifies CASSLAGTAGNEQFF. V is TRBV27 and J is TRBJ2-1, with a weak D call TRBD2 (6 bases). The V and J ends lost 2 bases and 6 bases respectively, with 14 bases between them. The germline V gene encodes CDR1 MNHEY and CDR2 SMNVEV (reference sequence). The CDR3 covers 15 residues.

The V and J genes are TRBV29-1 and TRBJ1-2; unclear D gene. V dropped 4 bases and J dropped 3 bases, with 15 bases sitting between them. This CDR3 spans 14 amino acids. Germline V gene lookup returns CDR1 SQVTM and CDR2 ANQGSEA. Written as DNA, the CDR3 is TGCAGCGTTGTGGTCTCCGGGTCTTACTATGGCTACACCTTC. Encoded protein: CSVVVSGSYYGYTF.

This chain's CDR3 is CASSDGTAGVTEAFF. Here the CDR3 DNA reads TGTGCCAGCAGTGATGGAACGGCAGGGGTCACTGAAGCTTTCTTT. V and J are TRBV6-1 and TRBJ1-1, with a possible D match to TRBD1 (6 bases). V was shortened by 3 bases and J by 4 bases, with 15 bases between the two germline ends. The CDR3 contains 15 residues. Germline CDR1 reads MNHNS; CDR2 reads SASEGT.

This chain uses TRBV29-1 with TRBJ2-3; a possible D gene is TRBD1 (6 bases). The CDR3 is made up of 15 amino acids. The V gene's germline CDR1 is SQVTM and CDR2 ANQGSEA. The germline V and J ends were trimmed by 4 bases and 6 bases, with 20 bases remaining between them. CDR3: CSVGGPGFPSDTQYF. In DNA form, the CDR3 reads TGCAGCGTTGGGGGGCCCGGATTTCCCTCCGATACGCAGTATTTT.

This chain's CDR3 is CASSLYAGARTGVGIYGYTF. As DNA, the CDR3 is TGCGCCAGCAGCCTGTACGCAGGAGCCAGAACAGGGGTGGGGATCTATGGCTACACCTTC. The chain is built from TRBV4-3 and TRBJ1-2; 7 bases map to TRBD1. The CDR3 runs to 20 residues. The V gene's germline CDR1 is LGHNA and CDR2 YSLEER. V gave up 4 bases and J gave up 4 bases; unmatched junction bases: 24.

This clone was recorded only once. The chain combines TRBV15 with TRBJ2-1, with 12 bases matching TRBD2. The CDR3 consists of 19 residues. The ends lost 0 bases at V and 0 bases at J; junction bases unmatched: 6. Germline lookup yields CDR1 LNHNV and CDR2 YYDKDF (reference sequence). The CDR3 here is CATSRDRLAGELSYNEQFF. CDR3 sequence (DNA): TGTGCCACCAGCAGAGATAGACTAGCGGGAGAGCTCTCCTACAATGAGCAGTTCTTC.

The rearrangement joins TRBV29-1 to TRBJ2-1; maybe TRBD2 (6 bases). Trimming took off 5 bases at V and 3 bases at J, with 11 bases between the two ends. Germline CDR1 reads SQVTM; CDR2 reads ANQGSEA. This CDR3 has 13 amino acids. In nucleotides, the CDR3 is TGCAGCGTTCGATCGGGGGACTACAATGAGCAGTTCTTC. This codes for CSVRSGDYNEQFF.

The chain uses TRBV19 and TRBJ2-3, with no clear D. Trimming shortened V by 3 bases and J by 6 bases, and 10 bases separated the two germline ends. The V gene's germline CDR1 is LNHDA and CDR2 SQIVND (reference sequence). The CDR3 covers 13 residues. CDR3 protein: CASSIKGVDTQYF. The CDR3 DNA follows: TGTGCCAGTAGTATTAAAGGAGTTGATACGCAGTATTTT. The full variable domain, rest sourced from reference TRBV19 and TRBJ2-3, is DGGITQSPKYLFRKEGQNVTLSCEQNLNHDAMYWYRQDPGQGLRLIYYSQIVNDFQKGDIAEGYSVSREKKESFPLTVTSAQKNPTAFYLCASSIKGVDTQYFGPGTRLTVL.

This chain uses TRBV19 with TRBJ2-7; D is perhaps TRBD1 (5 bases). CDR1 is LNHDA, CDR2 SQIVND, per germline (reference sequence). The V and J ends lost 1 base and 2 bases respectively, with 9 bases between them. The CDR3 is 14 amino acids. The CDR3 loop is CASSIGDRTYEQYF. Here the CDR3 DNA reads TGTGCCAGTAGTATAGGCGACAGAACCTACGAGCAGTACTTC.

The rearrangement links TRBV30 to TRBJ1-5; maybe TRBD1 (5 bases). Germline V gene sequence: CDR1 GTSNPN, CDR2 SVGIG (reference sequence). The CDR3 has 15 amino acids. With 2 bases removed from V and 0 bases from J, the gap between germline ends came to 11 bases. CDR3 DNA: TGTGCCTGGAGTCGGGGGGTTTATAGCAATCAGCCCCAGCATTTT. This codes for CAWSRGVYSNQPQHF.

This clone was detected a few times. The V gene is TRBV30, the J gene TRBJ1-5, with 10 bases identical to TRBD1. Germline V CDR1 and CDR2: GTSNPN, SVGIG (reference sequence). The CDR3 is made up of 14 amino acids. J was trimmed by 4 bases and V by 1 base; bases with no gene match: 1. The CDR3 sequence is CAWSGGQGNQPQHF. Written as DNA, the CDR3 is TGTGCCTGGAGTGGGGGACAGGGGAATCAGCCCCAGCATTTT.

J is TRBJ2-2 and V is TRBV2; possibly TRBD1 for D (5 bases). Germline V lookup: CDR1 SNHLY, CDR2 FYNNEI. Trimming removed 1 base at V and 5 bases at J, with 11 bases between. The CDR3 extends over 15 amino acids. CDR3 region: CASSEDRSGTGELFF. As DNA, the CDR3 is TGTGCCAGCAGTGAAGACAGGTCAGGGACCGGGGAGCTGTTTTTT.

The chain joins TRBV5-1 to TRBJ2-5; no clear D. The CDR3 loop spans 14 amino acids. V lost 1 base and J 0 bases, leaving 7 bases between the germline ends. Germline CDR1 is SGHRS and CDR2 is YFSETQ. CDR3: CASSLHSYQETQYF. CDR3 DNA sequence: TGCGCCAGCAGCTTGCACTCGTACCAAGAGACCCAGTACTTC.

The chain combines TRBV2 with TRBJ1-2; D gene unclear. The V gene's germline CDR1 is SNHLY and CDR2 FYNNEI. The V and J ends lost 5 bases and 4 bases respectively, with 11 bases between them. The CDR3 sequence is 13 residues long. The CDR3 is CASSQNWSYGYTF. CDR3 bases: TGTGCCAGCAGTCAAAACTGGTCCTATGGCTACACCTTC.

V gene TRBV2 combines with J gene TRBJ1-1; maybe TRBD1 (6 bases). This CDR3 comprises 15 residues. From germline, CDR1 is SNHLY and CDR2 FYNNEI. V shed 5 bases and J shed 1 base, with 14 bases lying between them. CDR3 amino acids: CASSSPGTPNTEAFF. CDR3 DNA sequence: TGTGCCAGCAGTAGTCCCGGGACACCGAACACTGAAGCTTTCTTT.

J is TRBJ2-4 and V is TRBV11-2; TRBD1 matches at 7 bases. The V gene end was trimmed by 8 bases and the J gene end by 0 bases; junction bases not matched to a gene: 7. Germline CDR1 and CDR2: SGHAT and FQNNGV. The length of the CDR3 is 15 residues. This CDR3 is CASAGQASAKNIQYF. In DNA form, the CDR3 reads TGTGCCAGCGCAGGACAGGCCTCAGCCAAAAACATTCAGTACTTC.

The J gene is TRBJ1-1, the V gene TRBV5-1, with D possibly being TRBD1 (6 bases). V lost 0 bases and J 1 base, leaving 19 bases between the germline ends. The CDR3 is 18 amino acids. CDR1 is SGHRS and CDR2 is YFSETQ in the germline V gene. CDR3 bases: TGCGCCAGCAGCTTGGCAAACAGGGCTAACCACCAGAACACTGAAGCTTTCTTT. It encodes CASSLANRANHQNTEAFF.

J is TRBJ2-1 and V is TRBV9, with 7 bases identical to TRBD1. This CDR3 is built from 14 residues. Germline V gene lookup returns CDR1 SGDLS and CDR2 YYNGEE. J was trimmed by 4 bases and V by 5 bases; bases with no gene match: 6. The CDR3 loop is CASSKGQTYNEQFF. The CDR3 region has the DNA TGTGCCAGCAGTAAGGGACAGACGTACAATGAGCAGTTCTTC.

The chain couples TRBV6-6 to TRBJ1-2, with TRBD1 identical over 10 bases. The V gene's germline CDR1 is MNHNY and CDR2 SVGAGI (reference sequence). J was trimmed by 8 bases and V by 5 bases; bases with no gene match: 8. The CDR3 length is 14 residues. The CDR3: CASSPWTGGTGYTF. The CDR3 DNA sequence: TGTGCCAGCAGTCCGTGGACAGGGGGGACCGGCTACACCTTC.

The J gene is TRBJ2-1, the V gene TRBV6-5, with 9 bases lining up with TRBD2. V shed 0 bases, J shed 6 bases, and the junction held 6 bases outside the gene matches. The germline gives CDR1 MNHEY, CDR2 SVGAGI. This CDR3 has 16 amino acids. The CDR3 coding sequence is TGTGCCAGCAGTTACTCGAGTTGGCGGGGGGGCAATGAGCAGTTCTTC. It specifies CASSYSSWRGGNEQFF.

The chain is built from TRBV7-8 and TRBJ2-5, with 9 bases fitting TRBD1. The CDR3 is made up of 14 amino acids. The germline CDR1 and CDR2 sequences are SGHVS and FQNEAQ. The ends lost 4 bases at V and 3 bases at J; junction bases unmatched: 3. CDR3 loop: CASSSGTGKETQYF. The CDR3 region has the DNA TGTGCCAGCAGCTCTGGGACAGGGAAAGAGACCCAGTACTTC.

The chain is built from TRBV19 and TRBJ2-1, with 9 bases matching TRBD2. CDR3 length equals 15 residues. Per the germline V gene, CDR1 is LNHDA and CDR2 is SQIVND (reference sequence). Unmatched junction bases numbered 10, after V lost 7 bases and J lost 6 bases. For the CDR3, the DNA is TGTGCCAGTACCGCCATGGCGGGGGGGCGCAATGAGCAGTTCTTC. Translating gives CASTAMAGGRNEQFF. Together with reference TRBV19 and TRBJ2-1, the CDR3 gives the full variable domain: DGGITQSPKYLFRKEGQNVTLSCEQNLNHDAMYWYRQDPGQGLRLIYYSQIVNDFQKGDIAEGYSVSREKKESFPLTVTSAQKNPTAFYLCASTAMAGGRNEQFFGPGTRLTVL.

The chain's CDR3 is CASSGGSGHRPQHF. CDR3 bases: TGTGCCAGCAGCGGTGGGAGCGGGCATCGACCCCAGCATTTT. V is TRBV2 and J is TRBJ1-5; no firm D call. The CDR3 is 14 residues long. The germline V and J ends were trimmed by 6 bases and 10 bases, with 19 bases remaining between them. The V gene's germline CDR1 is SNHLY and CDR2 FYNNEI.

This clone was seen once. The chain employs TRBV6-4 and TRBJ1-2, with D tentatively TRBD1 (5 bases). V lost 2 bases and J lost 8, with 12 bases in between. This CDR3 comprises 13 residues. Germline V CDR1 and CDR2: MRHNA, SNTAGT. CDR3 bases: TGTGCCAGCAGTGACGGCGGGAGGGGCGGCTACACCTTC. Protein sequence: CASSDGGRGGYTF.

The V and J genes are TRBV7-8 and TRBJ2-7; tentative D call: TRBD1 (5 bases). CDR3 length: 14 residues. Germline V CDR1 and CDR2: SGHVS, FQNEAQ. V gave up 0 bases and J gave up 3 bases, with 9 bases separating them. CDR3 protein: CASSLAGAHYEQYF. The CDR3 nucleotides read TGTGCCAGCAGCTTAGCAGGGGCCCACTACGAGCAGTACTTC.